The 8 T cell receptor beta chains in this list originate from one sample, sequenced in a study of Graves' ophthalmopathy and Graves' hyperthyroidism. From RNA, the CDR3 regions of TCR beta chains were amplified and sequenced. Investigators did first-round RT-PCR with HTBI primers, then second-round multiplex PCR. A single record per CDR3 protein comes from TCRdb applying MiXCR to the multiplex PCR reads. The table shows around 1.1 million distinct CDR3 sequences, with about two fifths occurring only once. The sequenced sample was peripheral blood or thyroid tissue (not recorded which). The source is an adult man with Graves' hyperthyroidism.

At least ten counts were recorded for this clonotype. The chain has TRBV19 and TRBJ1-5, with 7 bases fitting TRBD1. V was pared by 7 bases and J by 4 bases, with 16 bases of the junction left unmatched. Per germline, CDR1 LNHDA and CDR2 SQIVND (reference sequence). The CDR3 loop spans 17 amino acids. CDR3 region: CASKFSPSGGGNQPQHF. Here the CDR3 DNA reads TGTGCCAGTAAATTTTCCCCATCAGGGGGAGGGAATCAGCCCCAGCATTTT.

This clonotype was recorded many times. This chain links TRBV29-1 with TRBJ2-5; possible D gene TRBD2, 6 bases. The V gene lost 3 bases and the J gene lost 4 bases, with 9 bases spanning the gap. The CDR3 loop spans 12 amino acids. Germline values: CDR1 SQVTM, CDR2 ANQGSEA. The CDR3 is CSVEGLRETQYF. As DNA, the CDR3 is TGCAGCGTTGAGGGACTGAGAGAGACCCAGTACTTC. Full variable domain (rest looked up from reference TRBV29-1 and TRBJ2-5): SAVISQKPSRDICQRGTSLTIQCQVDSQVTMMFWYRQQPGQSLTLIATANQGSEATYESGFVIDKFPISRPNLTFSTLTVSNMSPEDSSIYLCSVEGLRETQYFGPGTRLLVL.

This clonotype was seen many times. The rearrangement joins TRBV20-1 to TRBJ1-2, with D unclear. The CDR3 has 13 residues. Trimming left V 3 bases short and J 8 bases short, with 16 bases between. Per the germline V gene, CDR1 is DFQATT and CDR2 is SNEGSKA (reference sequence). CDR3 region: CSARTAVSQGYTF. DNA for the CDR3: TGCAGTGCTAGGACGGCAGTGTCACAAGGCTACACCTTC.

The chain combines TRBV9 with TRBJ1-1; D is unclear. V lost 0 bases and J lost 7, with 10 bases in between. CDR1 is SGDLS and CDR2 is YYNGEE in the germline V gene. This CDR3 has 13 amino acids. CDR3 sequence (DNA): TGTGCCAGCAGCGTAGGGTGGCGGGATGAAGCTTTCTTT. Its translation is CASSVGWRDEAFF.

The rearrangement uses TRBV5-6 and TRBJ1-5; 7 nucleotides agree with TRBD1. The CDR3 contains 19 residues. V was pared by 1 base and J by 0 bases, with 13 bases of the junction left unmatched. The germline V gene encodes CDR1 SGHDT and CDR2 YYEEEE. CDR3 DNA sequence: TGTGCCAGCAGCTTGAGAGTGACAGGGATACAAAATAGCAATCAGCCCCAGCATTTT. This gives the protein CASSLRVTGIQNSNQPQHF.

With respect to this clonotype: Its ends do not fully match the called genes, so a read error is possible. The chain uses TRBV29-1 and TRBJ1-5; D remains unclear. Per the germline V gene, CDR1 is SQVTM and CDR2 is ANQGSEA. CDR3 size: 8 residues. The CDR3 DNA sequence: TGCAGCGTTACTGTGCGGGGTTTT. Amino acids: CSVTVRGF.

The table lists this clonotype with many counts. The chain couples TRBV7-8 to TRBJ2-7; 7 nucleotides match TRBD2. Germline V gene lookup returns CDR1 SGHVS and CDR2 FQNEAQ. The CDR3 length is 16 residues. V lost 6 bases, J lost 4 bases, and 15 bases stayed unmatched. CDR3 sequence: CASRFQPGLTPYEQYF. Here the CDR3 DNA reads TGTGCCAGCAGGTTTCAGCCGGGACTAACCCCTTACGAGCAGTACTTC.

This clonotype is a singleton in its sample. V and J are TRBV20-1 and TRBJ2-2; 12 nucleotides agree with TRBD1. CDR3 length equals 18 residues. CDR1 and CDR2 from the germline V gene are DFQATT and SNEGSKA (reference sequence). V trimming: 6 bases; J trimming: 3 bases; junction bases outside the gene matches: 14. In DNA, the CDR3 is TGCAGTGCAAGTCCGGGACAGGGGGCGCGAAAACACACCGGGGAGCTGTTTTTT. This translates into CSASPGQGARKHTGELFF.